This entry features one T cell receptor beta chain sequence. What it binds is not known. With baseline, cycle 4 day 1, and cycle 7 day 1 as timepoints, blood was sampled. Per the germline V gene, CDR1 is MNHEY and CDR2 is SMNVEV (reference sequence). The germline V and J ends were trimmed by 2 bases and 2 bases, with 9 bases remaining between them. The CDR3 loop spans 15 amino acids. TCRdb's table, derived via immunoSEQ multiplex PCR, lists solely in-frame clones and lacks some. Of roughly 38,000 clones listed, about 90% are singletons. This sample is drawn from a study of OX40 agonist ivuxolimab in advanced cancers. Across the study: Patients were dosed intravenously with ivuxolimab at 0.01 to 10 mg/kg every 2 weeks. Study-level results: Averaging showed that CD8+ T cells had more expanded clones than CD4+ did. Antigen specificity remained undetermined for the expanded peripheral T cells.

This specimen was CD4+ or CD8+ T cells sorted from blood, taken in a trial of the OX40 agonist ivuxolimab. The origin of this receptor is an adult with an advanced solid tumor such as melanoma, head and neck, liver or kidney cancer. The chain has TRBV27 and TRBJ2-2, with D perhaps matching TRBD1 (6 bases). CDR3 DNA: TGTGCCAGCAGTTTACGGACAGTAAACACCGGGGAGCTGTTTTTT. Its protein is CASSLRTVNTGELFF.